This T cell receptor beta chain was captured by sequencing in a study of blood T cell repertoires in COVID-19. Whole-study context: Researchers got acute and convalescent COVID-19 samples from the United States, Italy and Spain.

Source study methods: For nucleated cells, counts were estimated from reference gene primer amplification. Only in-frame clones appear in the TCRdb table, and some are missing; sequencing was by immunoSEQ multiplex PCR. D and trimming were read from the DNA, whereas the V and J calls and clone size are those reported in that table. Of roughly 250,000 clones in the sample, around 89% were seen once. The TCR comes from a middle-aged woman with acute or convalescent COVID-19. Sequencing was carried out using peripheral blood.

This CDR3 is CASSPPGIRRRGETQYF. CDR3 nucleotide sequence: TGTGCCAGCAGCCCCCCAGGGATACGTCGAAGGGGAGAGACCCAGTACTTC. The gene calls are TRBV11-3 and TRBJ2-5, with D tentatively TRBD1 (5 bases). V lost 5 bases, J lost 4 bases, and 23 bases lay in between. The CDR3 runs to 17 residues. Germline assignment: CDR1 SGHNT and CDR2 YENEEA. The whole variable domain, filled in from reference TRBV11-3 and TRBJ2-5, reads EAGVVQSPRYKIIEKKQPVAFWCNPISGHNTLYWYLQNLGQGPELLIRYENEEAVDDSQLPKDRFSAERLKGVDSTLKIQPAELGDSAVYLCASSPPGIRRRGETQYFGPGTRLLVL.